This T cell receptor beta chain was profiled in a study of cytomegalovirus exposure and HLA in healthy donors. About the study: Researchers previously reported finding 90 million to 130 million unique TCR beta sequences from approximately 190 million T cells.

In the PCR, 60 Vbeta and 13 Jbeta primers were used. This table comes from immunoSEQ multiplex PCR, and its TCRdb copy is limited to in-frame clones, with some not included. This table has roughly 86,000 clones, 55% to 70% appearing once. This clone has more than one count but fewer than ten. The antigen remains unidentified. Germline loops: CDR1 SGHVS, CDR2 FNYEAQ. The CDR3 sequence is 13 residues long. The V and J ends lost 5 bases and 1 base respectively, with 5 bases between them. Study-wide results and limits: Some public TCRs appeared in many individuals, while most sequences were rare. For most TCR beta V segments, an earlier analysis put the productive rate at about 90% or about 30% of the time.

This sequence originates from a woman in her forties or fifties in good health and CMV-seropositive. Sequenced material: PBMCs. The chain combines TRBV7-6 with TRBJ2-2, with D unclear. CDR3 nucleotide sequence: TGTGCCAGCAGCCCCTGGAACACCGGGGAGCTGTTTTTT. The encoded protein is CASSPWNTGELFF. The full variable domain, rest sourced from reference TRBV7-6 and TRBJ2-2, is GAGVSQSPRYKVTKRGQDVALRCDPISGHVSLYWYRQALGQGPEFLTYFNYEAQQDKSGLPNDRFSAERPEGSISTLTIQRTEQRDSAMYRCASSPWNTGELFFGEGSRLTVL.